This entry lists 32 T cell receptor beta chains sequenced from one sample in a study of CD8+ T cells in alopecia areata. Investigators isolated RNA and reverse transcribed it into cDNA to act as the sequencing template. Produced via immunoSEQ multiplex PCR; TCRdb's table is partial and in-frame only. The sample includes 150,000 to 180,000 clones, around half seen only once; the top ten take approximately 20%. This specimen consisted of CD8+ T cells sorted from blood, obtained at week 0. These receptors were taken from a human donor with alopecia areata.

The chain couples TRBV9 to TRBJ2-6; TRBD1 matches 7 bases. The CDR3 is made up of 16 amino acids. Germline CDR1 is SGDLS and CDR2 is YYNGEE. The V gene end was trimmed by 6 bases and the J gene end by 4 bases; junction bases not matched to a gene: 10. CDR3 sequence: CASNNPGGSGANVLTF. The DNA of the CDR3 is TGTGCCAGCAACAACCCAGGGGGTTCAGGGGCCAACGTCCTGACTTTC.

The CDR3 here is CATSRDKLQVYTEAFF. The CDR3, as DNA: TGTGCCACCAGCAGAGATAAATTACAGGTTTACACTGAAGCTTTCTTT. The V gene is TRBV15, the J gene TRBJ1-1; a possible D gene is TRBD1 (5 bases). Germline V gene lookup returns CDR1 LNHNV and CDR2 YYDKDF (reference sequence). Trimming removed 0 bases from V and 3 bases from J, with 14 bases in between. This CDR3 spans 16 amino acids.

The V and J genes are TRBV7-9 and TRBJ2-7; a weak D match, TRBD1 (5 bases). The CDR3 is made up of 12 amino acids. The V end was cut by 5 bases, the J end by 7 bases, with 12 bases between. The germline gives CDR1 SEHNR, CDR2 FQNEAQ (reference sequence). CDR3 in amino acids: CASSLGAREQYF. The CDR3 DNA reads as TGTGCCAGCAGCCTAGGGGCTAGGGAGCAGTACTTC.

This clone was detected a few times. V usage is TRBV14 and J usage is TRBJ2-3; D remains unclear. The CDR3 runs 13 residues. Per the germline V gene, CDR1 is SGHDN and CDR2 is FVKESK. The V end lost 1 base, the J end lost 6 bases, and 8 bases lay between the germline ends. The CDR3 is CASSQVARDTQYF. The CDR3 DNA is TGTGCCAGCAGCCAAGTTGCCCGGGATACGCAGTATTTT.

The chain employs TRBV30 and TRBJ1-2; TRBD1 matches 7 bases. The V segment lost 2 bases and the J segment 5 bases; nucleotides outside the gene matches: 8. Germline V CDR1 and CDR2: GTSNPN, SVGIG (reference sequence). The CDR3 length is 14 residues. The CDR3 nucleotides are TGTGCCTGGAGTATATCCGGGACAGCATATGGCTACACCTTC. Its translation is CAWSISGTAYGYTF.

This clone was counted between two and nine times. J is TRBJ2-3 and V is TRBV7-9; tentatively, D is TRBD1 or TRBD2 (5 bases each). There are 16 residues in the CDR3. CDR1 SEHNR and CDR2 FQNEAQ come from the germline V gene (reference sequence). Trimming pared 3 bases from V and 5 bases from J, leaving 18 bases between. The CDR3 nucleotides read TGTGCCAGCAGCTTGGAGGACATTACCCCAGGAGATACGCAGTATTTT. This gives the protein CASSLEDITPGDTQYF.

CDR3 amino acids: CDPSPSYEQYF. CDR3 sequence (DNA): TGTGACCCGAGCCCGTCCTACGAGCAGTACTTC. The chain joins TRBV19 to TRBJ2-7; unclear D gene. The CDR3 loop spans 11 amino acids. CDR1 is LNHDA, CDR2 SQIVND, per germline (reference sequence). The entire variable domain, with the rest obtained from reference TRBV19 and TRBJ2-7, is as follows: DGGITQSPKYLFRKEGQNVTLSCEQNLNHDAMYWYRQDPGQGLRLIYYSQIVNDFQKGDIAEGYSVSREKKESFPLTVTSAQKNPTAFYLCDPSPSYEQYFGPGTRLTVT.

The chain links TRBV5-4 to TRBJ1-5; D is undetermined. CDR3 size: 14 residues. The germline V and J ends were trimmed by 4 bases and 3 bases, with 11 bases remaining between them. Germline V CDR1 and CDR2: SGHNT, YYREEE (reference sequence). The DNA of the CDR3 is TGTGCCAGCAGCCCGGACCCAGACAATCAGCCCCAGCATTTT. Protein product: CASSPDPDNQPQHF.

This clone was picked up a small number of times. The chain couples TRBV30 to TRBJ1-1; tentative D call: TRBD1 (6 bases). This CDR3 region has 12 residues. Between the trimmed V and J ends, which lost 4 bases and 3 bases, there was a span of 9 bases. Germline loops: CDR1 GTSNPN, CDR2 SVGIG (reference sequence). DNA for the CDR3: TGTGCCTGGATTGGACAGTACACTGAAGCTTTCTTT. Translated: CAWIGQYTEAFF. The full variable domain, in which reference TRBV30 and TRBJ1-1 provide the parts outside the CDR3, is SQTIHQWPATLVQPVGSPLSLECTVEGTSNPNLYWYRQAAGRGLQLLFYSVGIGQISSEVPQNLSASRPQDRQFILSSKKLLLSDSGFYLCAWIGQYTEAFFGQGTRLTVV.

CDR3 region: CSVLTGTGYGYTF. In nucleotides, the CDR3 is TGCAGCGTCCTTACCGGGACAGGGTATGGCTACACCTTC. The chain combines TRBV29-1 with TRBJ1-2; 9 bases map to TRBD1. Germline CDR1 is SQVTM and CDR2 is ANQGSEA. This CDR3 region has 13 residues. J gave up 5 bases and V 6 bases, and 7 bases lay outside the gene matches.

This clone occurred a few times. This chain joins TRBV6-5 and TRBJ2-3; D is perhaps TRBD2 (5 bases). The CDR3 is 15 residues long. CDR1 is MNHEY and CDR2 is SVGAGI in the germline V gene. V lost 6 bases, J lost 0 bases, and 13 bases lay in between. CDR3 sequence reads: CASSSTAASTDTQYF. Here the CDR3 DNA reads TGTGCCAGCAGCTCCACAGCGGCAAGCACAGATACGCAGTATTTT.

For the CDR3, the DNA is TGTGCCAGCAGCGCGGGGACCACCAGCACAGATACGCAGTATTTT. This codes for CASSAGTTSTDTQYF. The chain links TRBV9 to TRBJ2-3; D possibly uses TRBD1 or TRBD2 (5 bases each). This CDR3 comprises 15 residues. Between the trimmed V and J ends, which lost 3 bases and 0 bases, there was a span of 11 bases. Germline V lookup: CDR1 SGDLS, CDR2 YYNGEE.

This clone was detected a few times. This chain uses TRBV5-1 with TRBJ2-3; 7 nucleotides align to TRBD2. Germline loops: CDR1 SGHRS, CDR2 YFSETQ. The trim removed 1 base at V and 3 bases at J, leaving 5 bases unmatched. The CDR3 is 15 amino acids. The CDR3 loop reads CASSLFAGETDTQYF. CDR3 sequence (DNA): TGCGCCAGCAGCTTGTTCGCGGGGGAGACAGATACGCAGTATTTT. Drawing the rest from reference TRBV5-1 and TRBJ2-3, the complete variable domain is KAGVTQTPRYLIKTRGQQVTLSCSPISGHRSVSWYQQTPGQGLQFLFEYFSETQRNKGNFPGRFSGRQFSNSRSEMNVSTLELGDSALYLCASSLFAGETDTQYFGPGTRLTVL.

The chain recombines TRBV6-5 with TRBJ1-1; no firm D call. Germline V CDR1 and CDR2: MNHEY, SVGAGI. Trimming took off 4 bases at V and 6 bases at J, with 15 bases between the two ends. This CDR3 comprises 14 residues. The chain's CDR3 is CASSSSSLGSEAFF. CDR3 nucleotide sequence: TGTGCCAGCAGTTCCAGTAGTTTGGGGTCTGAAGCTTTCTTT.

The table lists this clone with a few counts. V gene TRBV15 combines with J gene TRBJ1-5, with D hard to call. The germline V gene encodes CDR1 LNHNV and CDR2 YYDKDF (reference sequence). This CDR3 is built from 15 residues. V dropped 6 bases and J dropped 1 base, with 13 bases sitting between them. This CDR3 is CATRADRRSNQPQHF. CDR3 DNA: TGTGCCACCAGGGCCGACCGGAGGAGCAATCAGCCCCAGCATTTT.

In nucleotides, the CDR3 is TGCGCCAGCAGCCAAGGCCGGGACAGCCAGTACGAGCAGTACTTC. Its protein is CASSQGRDSQYEQYF. The V gene is TRBV4-3, the J gene TRBJ2-7; 7 positions agree with TRBD1. The CDR3 length is 15 residues. Losses at the gene ends were 1 base for V and 4 bases for J; bases not matched to a gene: 7. Germline values: CDR1 LGHNA, CDR2 YSLEER.

The gene calls are TRBV10-3 and TRBJ2-6, with 7 bases fitting TRBD1. The junction had 8 bases not matched to a gene; V was cut back by 8 bases and J by 1 base. The CDR3 contains 16 residues. Germline V lookup: CDR1 ENHRY, CDR2 SYGVKD. CDR3 in DNA: TGTGCCATCGCCGGGACAGCTACATCTGGGGCCAACGTCCTGACTTTC. Encoded protein: CAIAGTATSGANVLTF.

The rearrangement uses TRBV30 and TRBJ2-7; D may be TRBD1 or TRBD2 (5 bases each). The V gene's germline CDR1 is GTSNPN and CDR2 SVGIG (reference sequence). The CDR3 is made up of 14 amino acids. V was shortened by 0 bases and J by 1 base, with 10 bases between the two germline ends. The CDR3 here is CAWSVLEGSYEQYF. The DNA of the CDR3 is TGTGCCTGGAGTGTACTTGAGGGGTCCTACGAGCAGTACTTC.

The chain has TRBV19 and TRBJ1-2; 8 nucleotides match TRBD1. V shed 7 bases, J shed 6 bases, and the junction held 4 bases outside the gene matches. This CDR3 is 12 amino acids long. Germline V CDR1 and CDR2: LNHDA, SQIVND (reference sequence). CDR3 region: CASTEQGDGYTF. As DNA, the CDR3 is TGTGCCAGTACCGAACAGGGGGATGGCTACACCTTC.

This sequence joins TRBV7-9 and TRBJ1-6; 7 bases fit TRBD1. The V segment lost 1 base and the J segment 8 bases; nucleotides outside the gene matches: 2. The germline V gene has CDR1 SEHNR and CDR2 FQNEAQ (reference sequence). The CDR3 is 14 residues long. The CDR3 nucleotides are TGTGCCAGCAGCTTAGGCCAGGGGGATTCACCCCTCCACTTT. Protein sequence: CASSLGQGDSPLHF.

This chain connects TRBV15 to TRBJ1-4; 10 bases agree with TRBD1. The V segment lost 5 bases and the J segment 10 bases; nucleotides outside the gene matches: 7. This CDR3 is 14 amino acids long. CDR1 is LNHNV and CDR2 is YYDKDF in the germline V gene (reference sequence). DNA of the CDR3: TGTGCCACCAGCGGACGGGACAGGGGTGGAAAACTGTTTTTT. Encoded protein: CATSGRDRGGKLFF.

This chain joins TRBV27 and TRBJ2-7, with D maybe TRBD2 (6 bases). Trimming stripped 0 bases from V and 6 bases from J, with 9 bases between. The CDR3 length is 13 residues. Germline-derived CDR1 and CDR2 are MNHEY and SMNVEV (reference sequence). This chain's CDR3 is CASSLSGGSEQYF. The CDR3 DNA sequence: TGTGCCAGCAGTTTATCAGGAGGGTCCGAGCAGTACTTC.

The V and J genes are TRBV13 and TRBJ2-7, with TRBD2 as a possible D gene (6 bases). Trimming stripped 5 bases from V and 3 bases from J, with 11 bases between. The CDR3 consists of 13 residues. In germline, CDR1 is PRHDT, CDR2 FYEKMQ (reference sequence). CDR3 sequence reads: CASSDEGGYEQYF. CDR3 bases: TGTGCCAGCAGCGATGAGGGAGGCTACGAGCAGTACTTC. Based on the CDR3 plus reference TRBV13 and TRBJ2-7, the full variable domain is AAGVIQSPRHLIKEKRETATLKCYPIPRHDTVYWYQQGPGQDPQFLISFYEKMQSDKGSIPDRFSAQQFSDYHSELNMSSLELGDSALYFCASSDEGGYEQYFGPGTRLTVT.

This clone was detected only a few times. V and J are TRBV10-3 and TRBJ2-1, with D possibly being TRBD1 or TRBD2 (5 bases each). The ends were cut back, 2 bases at V and 13 bases at J, with 21 bases in the middle. Germline CDR1 reads ENHRY; CDR2 reads SYGVKD. The CDR3 is 15 residues long. CDR3 in DNA: TGTGCCATCAGTGAGCCCACGATTGGGGACCTTGAACAGTTCTTC. This codes for CAISEPTIGDLEQFF.

The rearrangement joins TRBV6-5 to TRBJ2-3; D may correspond to TRBD1 or TRBD2 (5 bases each). The germline V gene has CDR1 MNHEY and CDR2 SVGAGI. Trimming stripped 7 bases from V and 3 bases from J, with 14 bases between. CDR3 size: 14 residues. The CDR3 spells CASKIGTTTDTQYF. The CDR3 DNA sequence: TGTGCCAGCAAAATTGGGACCACAACAGATACGCAGTATTTT.

V usage is TRBV7-9 and J usage is TRBJ2-7; D tentatively reads TRBD1 or TRBD2 (6 bases each). The germline V gene has CDR1 SEHNR and CDR2 FQNEAQ (reference sequence). The CDR3 runs 14 residues. V shed 5 bases and J shed 6 bases, with 17 bases lying between them. The chain's CDR3 is CASSPPGGTGEQYF. Here the CDR3 DNA reads TGTGCCAGCAGCCCCCCCGGGGGCACGGGCGAGCAGTACTTC.

V is TRBV4-1 and J is TRBJ1-2, with D uncertain. The germline V gene has CDR1 MGHRA and CDR2 YSYEKL. This CDR3 has 15 amino acids. The V and J ends lost 1 base and 6 bases respectively, with 15 bases between them. The DNA for the CDR3 is TGCGCCAGCAGCCAAGTTGAGCTGGCTCTGGATGGCTACACCTTC. It translates to CASSQVELALDGYTF.

This clone was seen a handful of times. CDR3 residues: CASSSPRDEQFF. The CDR3 DNA reads TGTGCCAGCAGCTCCCCGAGGGATGAGCAGTTCTTC. The V gene is TRBV11-2, the J gene TRBJ2-1; possible D gene TRBD2, 5 bases. CDR3 length equals 12 residues. Between the trimmed V and J ends, which lost 4 bases and 8 bases, there was a span of 9 bases. Per germline, CDR1 SGHAT and CDR2 FQNNGV.

The chain uses TRBV5-6 and TRBJ1-5; TRBD1 matches 9 bases. The CDR3 sequence is 16 residues long. Germline trimming cut 6 bases from V and 6 bases from J; bases unmatched to any gene: 13. Germline V gene data show CDR1 as SGHDT and CDR2 as YYEEEE. CDR3 residues: CASTIAETGGSQPQHF. For the CDR3, the DNA is TGTGCCAGCACCATAGCCGAGACAGGGGGTAGTCAGCCCCAGCATTTT.

The table lists this clone with a few counts. V gene TRBV27 combines with J gene TRBJ1-2; D not certain. The CDR3 contains 11 residues. Germline V gene sequence: CDR1 MNHEY, CDR2 SMNVEV (reference sequence). Trimming cost V 9 bases and J 4 bases, with 9 bases left between them. The CDR3 nucleotides read TGTGCCAGATTGCCCGTCTATGGCTACACCTTC. It is translated as CARLPVYGYTF.

V is TRBV5-1 and J is TRBJ2-7, with D possibly TRBD1 on 5 matching bases. This CDR3 is 14 amino acids long. Germline V CDR1 and CDR2: SGHRS, YFSETQ. The V end was cut by 0 bases, the J end by 2 bases, with 9 bases between. The CDR3 bases are TGCGCCAGCAGCTTGGAAGGGGTCCCCTACGAGCAGTACTTC. Protein: CASSLEGVPYEQYF.

This chain connects TRBV13 to TRBJ2-7; D gene unclear. The CDR3 is made up of 15 amino acids. The V end lost 3 bases, the J end lost 1 base, and 13 bases lay between the germline ends. From germline, CDR1 is PRHDT and CDR2 FYEKMQ (reference sequence). The CDR3 protein is CASSLRSLNSYEQYF. The CDR3 DNA follows: TGTGCCAGCAGCTTGCGGAGTCTAAATTCCTACGAGCAGTACTTC.